This T cell receptor (beta chain) came from a study of cytomegalovirus exposure and HLA in healthy donors (dated by TCRdb to the late 2010s). Notes on the research overall: According to an earlier analysis of 587 of the donors, 150 million to 200 million T cells yielded 90 million to 140 million unique TCR beta sequences and about 300 Gb of sequence data. An early release that covered approximately 600 HLA-typed donors contained 300 to 350 gigabases of sequencing data and roughly 84 million unique TCR sequences. Among the roughly 400 genotyped donors, roughly 80% belonged to the genetic ancestry cluster associated with self-reported Caucasian donors. The study was designed to test whether signatures of past pathogen exposure could be identified by cataloging public T cell receptors. The study used immunosequencing to profile the T cell repertoires of approximately 650 subjects and linked those repertoires to cytomegalovirus serostatus. Along with the approximately 700-subject first cohort, a separate validation cohort of over a hundred different subjects was used. High-throughput TCR immunosequencing, statistical association of individual TCRs with disease status, and machine learning were combined to predict cytomegalovirus infection status. A later analysis re-analyzed previously published TCR beta repertoires from 550 to 700 donors and added high-resolution HLA genotyping to study TCR occurrence patterns. Rather than using new phenotypic data, the later analysis identified candidate immune exposures from TCR beta sequences and from how often those sequences occurred across donors. To decide whether each TCR beta V gene segment behaved as functional or pseudogenic, an earlier analysis of approximately 620 of the donors relied on high-throughput TCR beta sequencing. Donor age, sex, ethnicity and CMV serostatus were compiled alongside the repertoire data. A later genetic analysis took genome-wide SNP genotypes for about 60% of the roughly 670 donors and used that subset as a discovery cohort. All discovery cohort repertoires had been generated on a single sequencing platform. HLA typing covered class I and class II loci at four-digit resolution. The number of typed donors differed by locus: 629-630 for A, B, C, DRB1 and DQB1; roughly 510 for DQA1; approximately 600 for DPA1; and some 470 for DPB1. Because of strong linkage in the cohort, five DR-DQ haplotypes were treated as single units for association and clustering. Among some 400 genotyped donors of the cohort, an average of approximately 220,000 unique TCR beta nucleotide sequences was sequenced per donor, of which about 18% were non-productive. Study-wide findings and limitations: Because some donors lacked HLA typing at each locus, the association tests relied only on the typed subset. A total of roughly 160 TCR beta chains were listed by the study as associated with cytomegalovirus. In both the original and validation cohorts, the classifier was reported to diagnose cytomegalovirus status with high specificity and sensitivity. In an earlier analysis of about 600 of the donors, most TCR beta V segments appeared in productive rearrangements about 87% or about 30% of the time, broadly matching IMGT annotations. It was suggested by the authors that the approach could potentially be generalized to other disease states and immunological phenotypes. Several of the top co-occurrence clusters appeared to be linked to parvovirus B19, influenza, CMV and Epstein-Barr virus, according to a later analysis. Most TCR sequences were observed very rarely across donors, whereas some public TCRs were present in many individuals. In a later analysis, most CMV-associated TCR beta chains were found to appear HLA-restricted, with HLA associations seemingly driven largely by CMV exposure. Roughly uniform sequencing depth across donors was assumed in presence/absence analyses, although this assumption may not hold. In vitro tests confirmed that a few of the cytomegalovirus-associated TCR beta chains recognize cytomegalovirus antigens. Compared with equally common non-associated chains, HLA-associated TCR beta chains in a later analysis were more clonally expanded and had lower generation probabilities. When HLA alleles, especially DR and DQ, strongly co-occurred, attributing TCR associations to individual alleles was difficult. Compared with the approximately 670-donor mean, donors in an Asian-associated ancestry cluster had fewer N-insertions in productive TCRs, according to a later genetic analysis. Linkage disequilibrium might explain the correlated functional status among segregating V segments, but an unknown experimental factor could not be excluded. Because counts were too low, roughly 16 rarely observed V segments, including chromosome 9 orphons, were left out of the earlier analysis of a few hundred of the donors. In a later genetic analysis, a missense DCLRE1C variant was associated with V-gene and J-gene trimming of TCR beta chains, and the association was replicated in an independent cohort. Some IMGT-functional V segments, including TRBV6-2 and TRBV6-3, could not be told apart with the 87-base-pair reads, so those segments were excluded. In a later analysis, the rate of TCR association differed among HLA loci, with DRB1 alleles having the most associated TCRs and HLA-C alleles having the fewest. Immune exposure information for the cohort was limited to CMV serostatus. A further reported finding was that TCR beta sequences accurately predicted the HLA-A and HLA-B alleles for most subjects in the first cohort. A group of highly shared sequence variants was considered likely to be a technical artifact of the sequencing pipeline. At a false discovery rate of 0.05, a later analysis linked about 17,000 TCR beta sequences to specific HLA alleles. The cohort was sequenced for TCR beta chains only, and without alpha or paired-chain data the features that could be detected were limited.

The cohort comprised 550 to 700 healthy bone marrow donors. At the time of sampling, every cohort member was nominally healthy, though immune exposures that went unrecorded were likely present. The donor tested CMV seropositive, placing the donor among the 290 or so seropositive members of the cohort. A peripheral blood sample was provided by each donor, and peripheral blood mononuclear cells were used for TCR beta sequencing. The Qiagen DNeasy Blood Extraction Kit was used to extract genomic DNA from the blood cell samples. In regard to this clone: Its antigen is not yet known. No quality values exist for individual bases; no much larger clone is one base distant.

The method behind the library was the immunoSEQ multiplex PCR assay. For the multiplex PCR, a mixture combining 60 forward primers for TCR Vbeta segments and 13 reverse primers for TCR Jbeta segments was used. A multiplex PCR assay on genomic DNA amplified the CDR3 region of rearranged TCR beta genes. On the Illumina HiSeq System, the amplified TCR beta libraries were sequenced as 87-base-pair reads. As for the authors' bioinformatics: In a later analysis, tens of millions of unique TCR beta chains were counted across the approximately 670 repertoires, and about 9.9 million of these chains were shared by at least two donors. To remove PCR and sequencing errors, raw reads were error-corrected and collapsed into unique sequences using a nearest-neighbor algorithm that merged closely related sequences. V, D and J gene segments were assigned by aligning CDR3 sequences to IMGT reference sequences. For a sequence to be retained, at least a six-nucleotide match to both a V gene segment and a J gene segment was required. Rearrangements were called productive when the CDR3 lacked stop codons and stayed in frame with V and J; all others were non-productive. CDR3 was defined by IMGT convention, running from the second conserved V-encoded cysteine to the conserved J-encoded phenylalanine. In an earlier analysis of approximately 500 of the donors, sequences lacking an unambiguous match to a single V gene segment were excluded. An earlier analysis of about 600 of the donors called V segments functional above 56.7% productive rearrangements and segregating when the between-donor standard deviation exceeded 5%. To diagnose cytomegalovirus status from the catalog of TCR beta chain sequences, a statistical classification framework was built. In a later analysis, V and J genes were assigned by comparing TCR nucleotide sequences against IMGT/GENE-DB human TR gene sequences. The TCRdist pipeline was used in a later analysis to assign CDR3 sequences and most-parsimonious VDJ recombination scenarios. In a later analysis, every TCR beta chain was defined by the combination of its CDR3 amino acid sequence and its V-gene family, and reads without a unique V-gene family were dropped. A later analysis removed 550 to 700 highly shared, low-generation-probability nucleotide sequences to deal with suspected cross-contamination and a sequencing artifact. In a later analysis, a clonal expansion index was calculated for each public chain from normalized within-repertoire ranks of inferred template counts. Generation probabilities in a later analysis came from a VDJ recombination model fitted to out-of-frame rearrangements, and those results were checked against IGoR. In a later analysis, TCR-TCR, TCR-HLA and TCR-CMV co-occurrence was scored with hypergeometric tests, and a repertoire-size bias correction was applied to TCR pairs. In a later analysis, false discovery rates were estimated by permuting HLA or CMV assignments 20 times. In a later analysis, co-occurring TCRs were grouped using DBSCAN, with TCRdist sequence similarity added in when clustering inside HLA-allele-positive subsets. For co-occurrence clustering, repertoires with fewer than 30,000 or more than 120,000 public chains were excluded, along with 5 or 6 repertoires with anomalous nucleotide sharing. In TCRdb, the immuneACCESS table is reduced to in-frame sequences with V and J assigned. These tables do not hold every clone; where another copy was compared, an unresolved V gene accounts for under half, and the others remain unexplained. V, J and clone size are taken as reported in that table, and D and trimming were inferred from the DNA itself. In this sample the table shows more than 150,000 clones, roughly 80% of which occur a single time. The top ten clones comprise approximately 6% of the sample.

CDR3 length: 18 amino acids, cysteine to phenylalanine. Only the CDR3 portion is preserved as DNA: 54 bases, with reading frame beginning at the first base. Germline trimming amounts to 0 bases on V and 4 bases on J, with 10 as the count of junction bases outside the gene matches. CDR1 and CDR2 are read off the germline V gene (reference sequence) as MNHEY and SMNVEV. Recombination linked TRBV27 to TRBJ1-3; 9 central bases correspond to TRBD1. The sequencing input was PBMCs. This receptor was taken from a middle-aged man in good health and CMV-seropositive. The CDR3 has the sequence CASSLSPGQGREGNTIYF. The DNA sequence is TGTGCCAGCAGTTTATCACCGGGACAGGGAAGGGAAGGAAACACCATATATTTT.